The 22 T cell receptor beta chains given below trace back to one sample, sequenced in a study of T cells in Graves' hyperthyroidism and ophthalmopathy. TCR beta CDR3 regions were amplified from RNA transcripts. First-round RT-PCR targeting the TCR CDR3 was performed with the HTBI primer set. TCRdb recomputed calls from the multiplex PCR reads with MiXCR, one row per CDR3 protein. The sample gives some 600,000 distinct CDR3 sequences, approximately 14% of which show up once; almost 6% is in the top ten. Sequenced material: blood. Source of these receptors: a woman under 40 with Graves' hyperthyroidism that later progressed to Graves' ophthalmopathy.

This clonotype was recorded many times. V usage is TRBV20-1 and J usage is TRBJ2-7; D is perhaps TRBD1 or TRBD2 (6 bases each). V lost 6 bases, J lost 1 base, and 13 bases lay in between. Germline values: CDR1 DFQATT, CDR2 SNEGSKA (reference sequence). This CDR3 has 13 residues. CDR3 residues: CSAEQGGSYEQYF. CDR3 nucleotides: TGCAGTGCGGAACAGGGAGGTTCCTACGAGCAGTACTTC.

A note on this clonotype: A clone one base away is much larger, so this may be a read error. The CDR3 coding sequence is TGTGCCAGTAGTGGCAGGGGGCCCATTCACACTGAAGCTTTCTTT. Amino acids: CASSGRGPIHTEAFF. V usage is TRBV19 and J usage is TRBJ1-1; 8 bases agree with TRBD1. The J segment lost 3 bases and the V segment lost 5 bases, leaving 8 bases of the junction unmatched. This CDR3 has 15 residues. Germline CDR1 reads LNHDA; CDR2 reads SQIVND (reference sequence).

This chain joins TRBV14 and TRBJ2-3, with TRBD1 identical over 8 bases. Trimming cost V 3 bases and J 4 bases; bases outside gene matches: 6. Germline V gene data show CDR1 as SGHDN and CDR2 as FVKESK. The CDR3 contains 15 residues. Here the CDR3 DNA reads TGTGCCAGCAGCCAGAGGACAGGGACGGCAGATACGCAGTATTTT. Its translation: CASSQRTGTADTQYF.

J is TRBJ2-5 and V is TRBV3-1; TRBD2 agrees at 13 bases. Germline assignment: CDR1 LGHDT and CDR2 YNNKEL (reference sequence). This CDR3 comprises 18 residues. V lost 0 bases and J lost 6; bases outside the gene matches: 10. CDR3 residues: CASSQDTLLAGGSKTQYF. CDR3 sequence (DNA): TGTGCCAGCAGCCAAGATACCCTACTAGCGGGAGGGAGTAAGACCCAGTACTTC.

This clonotype occurred many times. V usage is TRBV5-1 and J usage is TRBJ1-2; no firm D call. Deletions cut 0 bases from V and 2 bases from J, with 8 bases between. Germline CDR1 and CDR2: SGHRS and YFSETQ. This CDR3 is 14 amino acids long. CDR3 sequence (DNA): TGCGCCAGCAGCTTGGTGGCGGGAAACTATGGCTACACCTTC. This encodes CASSLVAGNYGYTF.

This clonotype was seen repeatedly, ten times or more. V gene TRBV29-1 combines with J gene TRBJ2-4; 10 positions agree with TRBD2. The junction had 8 bases not matched to a gene; V was cut back by 4 bases and J by 5 bases. Per germline, CDR1 SQVTM and CDR2 ANQGSEA. CDR3 length: 15 residues. CDR3 residues: CSVGAGLASQNIQYF. The CDR3 region has the DNA TGCAGCGTTGGAGCGGGACTAGCGTCCCAAAACATTCAGTACTTC. The full variable domain, with the rest looked up from reference TRBV29-1 and TRBJ2-4, is SAVISQKPSRDICQRGTSLTIQCQVDSQVTMMFWYRQQPGQSLTLIATANQGSEATYESGFVIDKFPISRPNLTFSTLTVSNMSPEDSSIYLCSVGAGLASQNIQYFGAGTRLSVL.

At least ten counts were recorded for this clonotype. J is TRBJ2-7 and V is TRBV20-1, with D tentatively TRBD2 (5 bases). Germline CDR1 DFQATT, CDR2 SNEGSKA (reference sequence). The CDR3 extends over 14 amino acids. The ends were cut back, 6 bases at V and 1 base at J, with 16 bases in the middle. This chain's CDR3 is CSAPSEGWSYEQYF. DNA of the CDR3: TGCAGTGCCCCAAGCGAGGGCTGGTCCTACGAGCAGTACTTC.

The sample holds many counts of this clonotype. The CDR3 bases are TGTGCCACCAGTGATACCCAACCTACGACCCAGTACTTC. Residues: CATSDTQPTTQYF. The J gene is TRBJ2-5, the V gene TRBV24-1; D remains ambiguous. Trimming stripped 3 bases from V and 7 bases from J, with 11 bases between. The CDR3 length is 13 residues. Germline CDR1 reads KGHDR; CDR2 reads SFDVKD.

This clonotype was counted ten times or more. This chain uses TRBV6-1 with TRBJ2-1, with 7 bases aligning to TRBD1. This CDR3 is 14 amino acids long. J gave up 5 bases and V 11 bases, and 12 bases lay outside the gene matches. Germline CDR1 MNHNS, CDR2 SASEGT. CDR3 sequence: CASQRGDSNNEQFF. DNA for the CDR3: TGTGCCTCCCAACGAGGGGACAGTAACAATGAGCAGTTCTTC.

Ten or more counts support this clonotype. This chain joins TRBV3-1 and TRBJ2-5; possible D gene TRBD1, 5 bases. The CDR3 contains 19 residues. Per germline, CDR1 LGHDT and CDR2 YNNKEL (reference sequence). The V gene lost 1 base and the J gene lost 0 bases, with 21 bases spanning the gap. The CDR3 DNA sequence: TGTGCCAGCAGCCAAGCAAAGGGGCGCCTAACTTTGTACCAAGAGACCCAGTACTTC. Its translation is CASSQAKGRLTLYQETQYF.

Many counts were recorded for this clonotype. V is TRBV9 and J is TRBJ1-5, with TRBD1 matching 7 bases. CDR1 SGDLS and CDR2 YYNGEE come from the germline V gene. The junction had 9 bases not matched to a gene; V was cut back by 3 bases and J by 9 bases. The CDR3 is 14 residues long. CDR3 region: CASSAGTVLGPQHF. CDR3 in DNA: TGTGCCAGCAGCGCCGGGACAGTTTTAGGGCCCCAGCATTTT.

This clonotype was counted at least ten times. V is TRBV19 and J is TRBJ1-1, with D perhaps matching TRBD1 (5 bases). The ends were cut back, 6 bases at V and 7 bases at J, with 18 bases in the middle. The CDR3 totals 14 residues. Germline assignment: CDR1 LNHDA and CDR2 SQIVND (reference sequence). CDR3: CASSHNDSPSEAFF. The CDR3 nucleotides read TGTGCCAGTAGCCATAATGACAGCCCAAGTGAAGCTTTCTTT.

The CDR3 reads CASRTSGPETQYF. In DNA, the CDR3 is TGCGCCAGCAGGACTAGCGGCCCAGAGACCCAGTACTTC. This chain uses TRBV10-2 with TRBJ2-5; 9 nucleotides line up with TRBD2. This CDR3 is built from 13 residues. CDR1 is WSHSY, CDR2 SAAADI, per germline. With 6 bases clipped from V and 4 bases from J, the junction kept 3 bases outside the gene matches.

This clonotype showed up many times. The chain's CDR3 is CSALTTGGGEKLFF. CDR3 nucleotides: TGCAGTGCCTTGACGACAGGGGGAGGTGAAAAACTGTTTTTT. The gene calls are TRBV20-1 and TRBJ1-4, with 9 bases matching TRBD1. The germline V gene has CDR1 DFQATT and CDR2 SNEGSKA (reference sequence). With 6 bases clipped from V and 7 bases from J, the junction kept 9 bases outside the gene matches. The CDR3 consists of 14 residues.

This clonotype was detected ten times or more. The rearrangement joins TRBV2 to TRBJ2-1, with D uncertain. The CDR3 length is 14 residues. Germline-derived CDR1 and CDR2 are SNHLY and FYNNEI. Trimming removed 4 bases from V and 3 bases from J, with 10 bases in between. Here the CDR3 DNA reads TGTGCCAGCAGTGTGGTGGGTCTCTACAATGAGCAGTTCTTC. Translating gives CASSVVGLYNEQFF.

This clonotype was found many times. The chain combines TRBV19 with TRBJ1-1; D is undetermined. The CDR3 consists of 17 residues. Per the germline V gene, CDR1 is LNHDA and CDR2 is SQIVND (reference sequence). The V end was cut by 1 base, the J end by 2 bases, with 17 bases between. CDR3 protein: CASSIGAGGHRNTEAFF. The CDR3 DNA reads TGTGCCAGTAGTATAGGGGCGGGAGGGCATCGAAACACTGAAGCTTTCTTT.

In this sample, this clonotype turned up many times. The chain employs TRBV25-1 and TRBJ2-3, with no clear D. CDR3 length: 13 amino acids. Trimming removed 4 bases at V and 3 bases at J, with 8 bases between. Germline V gene lookup returns CDR1 MGHDK and CDR2 SYGVNS. CDR3 in DNA: TGTGCCAGCAGTGCTTCACGGACAGATACGCAGTATTTT. Amino acids: CASSASRTDTQYF.

This clonotype occurred a few times. This chain joins TRBV6-5 and TRBJ2-3, with TRBD2 identical over 9 bases. V shed 0 bases, J shed 6 bases, and the junction held 1 base outside the gene matches. The germline V gene encodes CDR1 MNHEY and CDR2 SVGAGI. The CDR3 runs 14 residues. The CDR3: CASSYSAGGDTQYF. CDR3 sequence (DNA): TGTGCCAGCAGTTACTCCGCGGGAGGGGATACGCAGTATTTT.

The J gene is TRBJ2-6, the V gene TRBV5-8; TRBD2 is a possible D gene (5 bases). Trimming took off 1 base at V and 2 bases at J, with 10 bases between the two ends. Germline CDR1 reads SGHTS; CDR2 reads YDEGEE. The CDR3 sequence is 16 residues long. CDR3 nucleotides: TGTGCCAGCAGCTTGTACGGGGAAACTGGGGCCAACGTCCTGACTTTC. Its protein product is CASSLYGETGANVLTF.

The DNA of the CDR3 is TGTGCCACCAGCGAGGGATCCAACTATCAGCCCCAGCATTTT. Translated, it gives CATSEGSNYQPQHF. This sequence joins TRBV15 and TRBJ1-5; D ambiguous. This CDR3 region has 14 residues. The ends were cut back, 5 bases at V and 5 bases at J, with 13 bases in the middle. Germline CDR1 and CDR2: LNHNV and YYDKDF (reference sequence).

This clonotype was recorded at least ten times. J is TRBJ2-4 and V is TRBV6-2 or TRBV6-3; D unresolved. Germline assignment: CDR1 MNHEY and CDR2 SVGEGT. The V end was cut by 5 bases, the J end by 0 bases, with 23 bases between. The CDR3 runs to 19 residues. Written as DNA, the CDR3 is TGTGCCAGCAGTCCAATAGGTCCTACCGTCGGAGTAGCCAAAAACATTCAGTACTTC. Its translation: CASSPIGPTVGVAKNIQYF.

Concerning this clonotype itself: The junction shows a germline mismatch at one end, possibly a read error. V gene TRBV7-2 combines with J gene TRBJ2-1; 13 bases align to TRBD2. CDR1 is SGHTA, CDR2 FQGNSA, per germline. The CDR3 runs to 20 residues. The CDR3 DNA reads as TGTGCCAGCAGCTGGGGGACTCAACTGGGACTAGCGGGACCTTACAATGAGCAGCTCTTC. This translates into CASSWGTQLGLAGPYNEQLF.